A selection of T cell receptor beta chains follows, all from one sample in a study of identical twins. Each CDR3 protein gets one entry after TCRdb re-called the 5' RACE reads with MiXCR. Here the sample spans a few hundred thousand distinct CDR3 sequences, about 10% being singletons. Sequenced material: memory T cells sorted from blood. The receptors come from a man in his fifties or sixties in good health. Each CDR3 is given with its conserved first and last residue. The order of the fields is J gene, D gene, V gene, clone size, CDR3 length, CDR3 DNA, CDR3 protein. A D gene is named only where the DNA matches it firmly. Some rows mark clone size as missing; the rest say once, few, many or name a class of expanded clone.

J gene: TRBJ1-2
D gene: -
V gene: TRBV3-1
clone size: -
CDR3 length: 13
CDR3 DNA: TGTGCCAGCAGCTCCTACGGTAGGGGCGGCTACACCTTC
CDR3 protein: CASSSYGRGGYTF

J gene: TRBJ1-1
D gene: -
V gene: TRBV6-5
clone size: few
CDR3 length: 15
CDR3 DNA: TGTGCCAGCAGTTACTCGGGGACTTGGGGAGCTGAAGCTTTCTTT
CDR3 protein: CASSYSGTWGAEAFF

J gene: TRBJ2-1
D gene: TRBD2
V gene: TRBV11-2
clone size: -
CDR3 length: 14
CDR3 DNA: TGTGCCAGCAGCCGGGAGGCCAAAGGGAATGAGCAGTTCTTC
CDR3 protein: CASSREAKGNEQFF

J gene: TRBJ2-7
D gene: TRBD1
V gene: TRBV12-3/TRBV12-4
clone size: few
CDR3 length: 14
CDR3 DNA: TGTGCCAGCAGTCCGCAGGGGGCCCCCTACGAGCAGTACTTC
CDR3 protein: CASSPQGAPYEQYF

J gene: TRBJ2-1
D gene: TRBD2
V gene: TRBV20-1
clone size: -
CDR3 length: 15
CDR3 DNA: TGCAGTGCTAGAGTTTGGCGGGGGGGCGACAATGAGCAGTTCTTC
CDR3 protein: CSARVWRGGDNEQFF

J gene: TRBJ2-7
D gene: TRBD2
V gene: TRBV11-2
clone size: -
CDR3 length: 18
CDR3 DNA: TGTGCCAGCAGCCTTCGACTAGCGGGAGGGCCAGGGTCCTACGAGCAGTACTTC
CDR3 protein: CASSLRLAGGPGSYEQYF

J gene: TRBJ2-1
D gene: -
V gene: TRBV5-5
clone size: many
CDR3 length: 15
CDR3 DNA: TGTGCCAGCAGCTTTGGCCAGGGGAGCTACAATGAGCAGTTCTTC
CDR3 protein: CASSFGQGSYNEQFF

J gene: TRBJ2-7
D gene: TRBD1
V gene: TRBV6-1
clone size: few
CDR3 length: 13
CDR3 DNA: TGTGCCAGCAGTGTTTCAGGGGGATACGAGCAGTACTTC
CDR3 protein: CASSVSGGYEQYF

J gene: TRBJ1-5
D gene: -
V gene: TRBV5-1
clone size: many
CDR3 length: 13
CDR3 DNA: TGCGCCAGCAGCTTAAGGGTTGGTCAGCCCCAGCATTTT
CDR3 protein: CASSLRVGQPQHF

J gene: TRBJ2-3
D gene: TRBD1
V gene: TRBV7-9
clone size: many
CDR3 length: 14
CDR3 DNA: TGTGCCAGCAGCCCAGGACAGGGGGCAGATACGCAGTATTTT
CDR3 protein: CASSPGQGADTQYF

J gene: TRBJ2-5
D gene: -
V gene: TRBV20-1
clone size: many
CDR3 length: 15
CDR3 DNA: TGCAGTGCTAGAGACGAAGGGAGGACGGGAGAGACCCAGTACTTC
CDR3 protein: CSARDEGRTGETQYF

J gene: TRBJ2-7
D gene: -
V gene: TRBV19
clone size: many
CDR3 length: 14
CDR3 DNA: TGTGCCAGTAGTGATGACAGGTCAACCTACGAGCAGTACTTC
CDR3 protein: CASSDDRSTYEQYF

J gene: TRBJ1-6
D gene: TRBD1
V gene: TRBV28
clone size: few
CDR3 length: 15
CDR3 DNA: TGTGCCAGCAGTTTCGACGGGACAGGAGGTTCACCCCTCCACTTT
CDR3 protein: CASSFDGTGGSPLHF

J gene: TRBJ2-2
D gene: -
V gene: TRBV5-1
clone size: many
CDR3 length: 13
CDR3 DNA: TGCGCCAGCAGCTTGGAGGGTCCCGGGGAGCTGTTTTTT
CDR3 protein: CASSLEGPGELFF

J gene: TRBJ1-4
D gene: -
V gene: TRBV5-1
clone size: many
CDR3 length: 15
CDR3 DNA: TGCGCCAGCAGCATTGGAGGGGACCTCCATGAAAAACTGTTTTTT
CDR3 protein: CASSIGGDLHEKLFF

J gene: TRBJ1-2
D gene: -
V gene: TRBV4-3
clone size: -
CDR3 length: 16
CDR3 DNA: TGCGCCAGCAGCCAAGACCGAGGGGGACTTAACTATGGCTACACCTTC
CDR3 protein: CASSQDRGGLNYGYTF

J gene: TRBJ2-1
D gene: TRBD2
V gene: TRBV28
clone size: many
CDR3 length: 17
CDR3 DNA: TGTGCCAGCAGACCTCGCGGGGGGTATAACTCCTACAATGAGCAGTTCTTC
CDR3 protein: CASRPRGGYNSYNEQFF

J gene: TRBJ2-2
D gene: -
V gene: TRBV9
clone size: few
CDR3 length: 13
CDR3 DNA: TGTGCCAGCAGCGTAGTGGACACCGGGGAGCTGTTTTTT
CDR3 protein: CASSVVDTGELFF

J gene: TRBJ2-2
D gene: TRBD2
V gene: TRBV7-6
clone size: few
CDR3 length: 14
CDR3 DNA: TGTGCCAGCAGCGGCGGGAGGGCCACCGGGGAGCTGTTTTTT
CDR3 protein: CASSGGRATGELFF

J gene: TRBJ2-3
D gene: TRBD2
V gene: TRBV7-3
clone size: -
CDR3 length: 17
CDR3 DNA: TGTGCCAGCAGCCTCGGCCTAGCGGGAGGACACACAGATACGCAGTATTTT
CDR3 protein: CASSLGLAGGHTDTQYF

J gene: TRBJ2-5
D gene: TRBD1
V gene: TRBV7-6
clone size: many
CDR3 length: 16
CDR3 DNA: TGTGCCAGCAGCTTAGGCCCAAACAGGGGGCAAGAGACCCAGTACTTC
CDR3 protein: CASSLGPNRGQETQYF

J gene: TRBJ2-2
D gene: -
V gene: TRBV18
clone size: few
CDR3 length: 17
CDR3 DNA: TGTGCCAGCTCACCAGTAGCTCCCCTCCTAAACACCGGGGAGCTGTTTTTT
CDR3 protein: CASSPVAPLLNTGELFF

J gene: TRBJ2-5
D gene: -
V gene: TRBV10-3
clone size: few
CDR3 length: 14
CDR3 DNA: TGTGCCATCAGTGAGTGGACTCATCAAGAGACCCAGTACTTC
CDR3 protein: CAISEWTHQETQYF

J gene: TRBJ1-1
D gene: TRBD1
V gene: TRBV28
clone size: few
CDR3 length: 16
CDR3 DNA: TGTGCCAGCACCCTCGGGTCAGGGGGTATGAACACTGAAGCTTTCTTT
CDR3 protein: CASTLGSGGMNTEAFF

J gene: TRBJ2-1
D gene: -
V gene: TRBV4-1
clone size: many
CDR3 length: 15
CDR3 DNA: TGCGCCAGCAGGCGCTTAGGGTCCCCGGACAATGAGCAGTTCTTC
CDR3 protein: CASRRLGSPDNEQFF

J gene: TRBJ2-1
D gene: TRBD1
V gene: TRBV20-1
clone size: -
CDR3 length: 14
CDR3 DNA: TGCAGTGCTAGTAAAGGGACAGGGATCAATGAGCAGTTCTTC
CDR3 protein: CSASKGTGINEQFF

J gene: TRBJ2-1
D gene: -
V gene: TRBV5-1
clone size: -
CDR3 length: 18
CDR3 DNA: TGCGCCAGCAGCTTGGGACAGCTAACGTGGAGCTCCTACAATGAGCAGTTCTTC
CDR3 protein: CASSLGQLTWSSYNEQFF

J gene: TRBJ2-7
D gene: -
V gene: TRBV6-2/TRBV6-3
clone size: few
CDR3 length: 13
CDR3 DNA: TGTGCCAGCCGACGAGACGGGGTCAGCGAGCAGTACTTC
CDR3 protein: CASRRDGVSEQYF

J gene: TRBJ2-3
D gene: -
V gene: TRBV7-2
clone size: -
CDR3 length: 14
CDR3 DNA: TGTGCCAGCAGCTCAGGACTGAGCACAGATACGCAGTATTTT
CDR3 protein: CASSSGLSTDTQYF

J gene: TRBJ2-1
D gene: TRBD2
V gene: TRBV12-3/TRBV12-4
clone size: -
CDR3 length: 15
CDR3 DNA: TGTGCCAGCATCTTGGGCGGGAGATCGGGAAGTGAGCAGTTCTTC
CDR3 protein: CASILGGRSGSEQFF

J gene: TRBJ2-3
D gene: -
V gene: TRBV4-2
clone size: many
CDR3 length: 15
CDR3 DNA: TGTGCCAGCAGCCAAGAGAGTTCTAGCACAGATACGCAGTATTTT
CDR3 protein: CASSQESSSTDTQYF

J gene: TRBJ1-4
D gene: -
V gene: TRBV27
clone size: many
CDR3 length: 15
CDR3 DNA: TGTGCCAGCAGTCCCCGGGGGGTCCGGGGGGAAAAACTGTTTTTT
CDR3 protein: CASSPRGVRGEKLFF

J gene: TRBJ2-3
D gene: TRBD2
V gene: TRBV7-9
clone size: many
CDR3 length: 17
CDR3 DNA: TGTGCCAGCAGCCCGGGGACTAGCGGGCCTTCACGAAATACGCAGTATTTT
CDR3 protein: CASSPGTSGPSRNTQYF